This is a list of T cell receptor beta chains from one sample in a study of CD4 T cells in relation to SARS-CoV-2 and coronaviruses. This table comes from immunoSEQ multiplex PCR, and its TCRdb copy is limited to in-frame clones, with some not included. The table has some 30,000 clones, about 76% seen once. Their antigens are not known. Sequences were obtained from CD4+ T cells from PBMCs, cultured in vitro. The receptors come from a human donor in good health. Each CDR3 is given with its conserved first and last residue. The D gene is left open where the match is weak. Size tells how often a clone was seen (once, few, many) or the class of an expanded clone, and some rows leave it out.

d_gene: NA
v_gene: TRBV9
j_gene: TRBJ2-5
abundance: NA
CDR3nt: TGTGCCAGCAGCCCGGGGGCAGGGCGGGAGACCCAGTACTTC
CDR3aa: CASSPGAGRETQYF

d_gene: NA
v_gene: TRBV7-9
j_gene: TRBJ1-2
abundance: NA
CDR3nt: TGTGCCAGCAGCTCCGCCGGCAGTTTGGAAGGTGGCTACACCTTC
CDR3aa: CASSSAGSLEGGYTF

d_gene: NA
v_gene: TRBV30
j_gene: TRBJ1-2
abundance: NA
CDR3nt: TGTGCCTGGAGTGTACAGGACAGAAACTATGGCTACACCTTC
CDR3aa: CAWSVQDRNYGYTF

d_gene: NA
v_gene: TRBV2
j_gene: TRBJ2-2
abundance: once
CDR3nt: TGTGCCAGCAGTGTTCGGGGGGCTGACGGGGAGCTGTTTTTT
CDR3aa: CASSVRGADGELFF

d_gene: TRBD1
v_gene: TRBV28
j_gene: TRBJ2-7
abundance: NA
CDR3nt: TGTGCCAGCCGTACGGGGTACCCCGGGACAGGGGCCTACGAGCAGTACTTC
CDR3aa: CASRTGYPGTGAYEQYF

d_gene: TRBD1
v_gene: TRBV14
j_gene: TRBJ1-2
abundance: NA
CDR3nt: TGTGCCAGCAGCCCAGCCGGGACAGGGTCCAATGGCTACACCTTC
CDR3aa: CASSPAGTGSNGYTF

d_gene: NA
v_gene: TRBV7-2
j_gene: TRBJ2-5
abundance: once
CDR3nt: TGTGCCAGCAGCTCCAGAGATCGGCGGGAGACCCAGTACTTC
CDR3aa: CASSSRDRRETQYF

d_gene: NA
v_gene: TRBV2
j_gene: TRBJ2-7
abundance: NA
CDR3nt: TGTGCCAGCATGAGGGGGTCGAGGAACGAGCAGTACTTC
CDR3aa: CASMRGSRNEQYF

d_gene: NA
v_gene: TRBV4-3
j_gene: TRBJ2-5
abundance: NA
CDR3nt: TGCGCCAGCAGCGCCCAGGGTATGGGCGAGACCCAGTACTTC
CDR3aa: CASSAQGMGETQYF

d_gene: NA
v_gene: TRBV7-9
j_gene: TRBJ2-1
abundance: few
CDR3nt: TGTGCCAGCAGCCCCAAGCGGCGGATCTCCTACAATGAGCAGTTCTTC
CDR3aa: CASSPKRRISYNEQFF

d_gene: NA
v_gene: TRBV5-6
j_gene: TRBJ2-3
abundance: NA
CDR3nt: TGTGCCAGCAGCACGACCTACACAGATACGCAGTATTTT
CDR3aa: CASSTTYTDTQYF

d_gene: NA
v_gene: TRBV7-2
j_gene: TRBJ2-7
abundance: NA
CDR3nt: TGTGCCAGCAGTCCAGGGGTCAACACCTACGAGCAGTACTTC
CDR3aa: CASSPGVNTYEQYF

d_gene: NA
v_gene: TRBV12-3/TRBV12-4
j_gene: TRBJ2-7
abundance: NA
CDR3nt: TGTGCCAGCAGTTTCGCCGAGCAGTACTTC
CDR3aa: CASSFAEQYF

d_gene: TRBD1
v_gene: TRBV6-5
j_gene: TRBJ1-2
abundance: NA
CDR3nt: TGTGCCAGCAGGACTGACAGGGGTGGCGGCTACACCTTC
CDR3aa: CASRTDRGGGYTF

d_gene: NA
v_gene: TRBV30
j_gene: TRBJ1-5
abundance: NA
CDR3nt: TGTGCCTGGACCGGGGCCGATAGCAATCAGCCCCAGCATTTT
CDR3aa: CAWTGADSNQPQHF

d_gene: NA
v_gene: TRBV7-2
j_gene: TRBJ2-1
abundance: once
CDR3nt: TGTGCCAGCAGCTTCTCCCCTGTAGGCAGGCCCTACAATGAGCAGTTCTTC
CDR3aa: CASSFSPVGRPYNEQFF

d_gene: NA
v_gene: TRBV4-2
j_gene: TRBJ2-3
abundance: NA
CDR3nt: TGTGCCAGCAGCCAAGGGACTCCTGCGGGCACAGATACGCAGTATTTT
CDR3aa: CASSQGTPAGTDTQYF

d_gene: NA
v_gene: TRBV21-1
j_gene: TRBJ1-1
abundance: NA
CDR3nt: TGTGCCAGCAGGTGGAGGGATGTGAACACTGAAGCTTTCTTT
CDR3aa: CASRWRDVNTEAFF

d_gene: NA
v_gene: TRBV11-2
j_gene: TRBJ2-1
abundance: NA
CDR3nt: TGTGCCAGCAGCTTTGTGCGGGGCAATGAGCAGTTCTTC
CDR3aa: CASSFVRGNEQFF

d_gene: TRBD1
v_gene: TRBV5-4
j_gene: TRBJ2-7
abundance: NA
CDR3nt: TGTGCCAGCAGCTTGGCAGGGGGCTCCGAGCAGTACTTC
CDR3aa: CASSLAGGSEQYF

d_gene: NA
v_gene: TRBV5-1
j_gene: TRBJ2-5
abundance: once
CDR3nt: TGCGCCAGCAGCTTGGGGGGCCGCGGCGGATGGGAGACCCAGTACTTC
CDR3aa: CASSLGGRGGWETQYF

d_gene: TRBD2
v_gene: TRBV12-3/TRBV12-4
j_gene: TRBJ2-5
abundance: NA
CDR3nt: TGTGCCAGCTCTGGGGGGGTTCAAGAGACCCAGTACTTC
CDR3aa: CASSGGVQETQYF

d_gene: TRBD1
v_gene: TRBV28
j_gene: TRBJ2-2
abundance: few
CDR3nt: TGTGCCAGCAGTTTGGAGGACAGGTGGGAGTCAAACACCGGGGAGCTGTTTTTT
CDR3aa: CASSLEDRWESNTGELFF

d_gene: NA
v_gene: TRBV4-3
j_gene: TRBJ1-3
abundance: NA
CDR3nt: TGCGCCAGCAGCCAAGAAGTAGGGTTAGGAAACACCATATATTTT
CDR3aa: CASSQEVGLGNTIYF

d_gene: NA
v_gene: TRBV28
j_gene: TRBJ2-1
abundance: few
CDR3nt: TGTGCCAGCAGTATATCCCTCCAGGGCAATGAGCAGTTCTTC
CDR3aa: CASSISLQGNEQFF

d_gene: NA
v_gene: TRBV30
j_gene: TRBJ2-2
abundance: NA
CDR3nt: TGTGCCTGGAGTGGCACGCTAGCTGGGGAGCTGTTTTTT
CDR3aa: CAWSGTLAGELFF

d_gene: NA
v_gene: TRBV7-2
j_gene: TRBJ2-7
abundance: NA
CDR3nt: TGTGCCAGCAGCTTACTTGCCTCCTCCTACGAGCAGTACTTC
CDR3aa: CASSLLASSYEQYF

d_gene: TRBD2
v_gene: TRBV6-1
j_gene: TRBJ2-7
abundance: NA
CDR3nt: TGTGCCAGCAGTGGGTTAGCGGGAGTGGGATCCTACGAGCAGTACTTC
CDR3aa: CASSGLAGVGSYEQYF

d_gene: TRBD2
v_gene: TRBV10-3
j_gene: TRBJ2-3
abundance: once
CDR3nt: TGTGCCATCAGTGGACGGGAGGGTACAGATACGCAGTATTTT
CDR3aa: CAISGREGTDTQYF

d_gene: NA
v_gene: TRBV7-9
j_gene: TRBJ1-3
abundance: few
CDR3nt: TGTGCCAGCAAACGGGGACAAATCTCTGGAAACACCATATATTTT
CDR3aa: CASKRGQISGNTIYF

d_gene: TRBD2
v_gene: TRBV11-2
j_gene: TRBJ2-7
abundance: NA
CDR3nt: TGTGCCAGCAGTGGACTAGCGGGAGCCCTCGAGCAGTACTTC
CDR3aa: CASSGLAGALEQYF